This record concerns one TCR beta chain sequence. The antigen is unknown. This record comes from a study of response to subunit inactivated influenza vaccine. V dropped 5 bases and J dropped 6 bases, with 17 bases sitting between them. This CDR3 comprises 14 residues. Per germline, CDR1 SEHNR and CDR2 FQNEAQ (reference sequence). MiXCR, applied by TCRdb to the RT-PCR reads, yields one record per CDR3 protein. The sample holds about half a million distinct CDR3 sequences, 25% seen once. Study-wide findings and caveats: T cells newly recruited by each seasonal influenza vaccination are few, the authors suggested.

The sequences come from CD4+ T cells sorted from PBMCs, collected roughly 5 days after vaccination. The chain carries TRBV7-9 and TRBJ2-7; D might be TRBD2 (5 bases). The TCR was taken from a man in his fifties who received an inactivated influenza vaccine. CDR3 amino acids: CASSNSGADGEQYF. CDR3 DNA sequence: TGTGCCAGCAGCAATTCAGGAGCGGATGGCGAGCAGTACTTC.